This T cell receptor beta chain was obtained from a study of T cell repertoires in cytomegalovirus infection. Study-level information: Both CMV infection and a matching HLA type were indicated by public TCR beta signatures. Broader study findings: The response measured ex vivo was dominated by TCR beta clonotypes (HLA-C-restricted and CMV-specific). Carriage of CMV together with the relevant HLA was identifiable through cumulative public TCR beta family frequency.

Using its own MiXCR run on the reads, TCRdb lists one record per CDR3 protein. The repertoire includes some 160,000 distinct CDR3 sequences, roughly 18% of them detected once, and over 15% sits in the top ten. The CDR3 covers 18 residues. Germline V gene sequence: CDR1 MDHEN, CDR2 SYDVKM. Between the trimmed V and J ends, which lost 1 base and 4 bases, there was a span of 20 bases. This clonotype was seen a few times. The antigen remains undetermined. The TCR was taken from a human donor in good health (CMV status not recorded). Some clones in this sample may be carry-over from other donors' samples. The chain employs TRBV28 and TRBJ2-1; weak D call: TRBD2 (6 bases). The sequencing sample was made of CD8+ T cells from PBMCs. The CDR3 DNA reads TGTGCCAGCAGTTTATCCCTATCTAGCGCCCTGACGTACAATGAGCAGTTCTTC. Its protein is CASSLSLSSALTYNEQFF.